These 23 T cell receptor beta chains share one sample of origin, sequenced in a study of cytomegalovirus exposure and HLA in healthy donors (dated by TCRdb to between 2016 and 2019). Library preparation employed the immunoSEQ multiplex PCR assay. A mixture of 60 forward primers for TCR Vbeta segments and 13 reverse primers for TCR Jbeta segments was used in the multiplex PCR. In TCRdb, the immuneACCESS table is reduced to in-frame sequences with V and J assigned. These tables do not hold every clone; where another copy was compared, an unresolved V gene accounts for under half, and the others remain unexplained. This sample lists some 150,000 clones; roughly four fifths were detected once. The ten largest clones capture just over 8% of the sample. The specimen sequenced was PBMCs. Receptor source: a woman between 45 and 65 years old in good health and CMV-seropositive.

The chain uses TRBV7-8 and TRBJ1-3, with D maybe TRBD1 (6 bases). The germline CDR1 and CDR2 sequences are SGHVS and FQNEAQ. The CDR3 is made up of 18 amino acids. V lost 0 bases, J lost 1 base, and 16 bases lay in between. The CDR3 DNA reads TGTGCCAGCAGCTTAGCCCACCCAGGGGACCCATCTGGAAACACCATATATTTT. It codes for CASSLAHPGDPSGNTIYF.

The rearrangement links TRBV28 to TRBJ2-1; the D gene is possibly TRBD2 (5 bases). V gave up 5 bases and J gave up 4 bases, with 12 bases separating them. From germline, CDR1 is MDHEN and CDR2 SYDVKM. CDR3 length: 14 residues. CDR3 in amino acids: CASSPAVTYNEQFF. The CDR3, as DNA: TGTGCCAGCAGTCCAGCGGTGACTTACAATGAGCAGTTCTTC.

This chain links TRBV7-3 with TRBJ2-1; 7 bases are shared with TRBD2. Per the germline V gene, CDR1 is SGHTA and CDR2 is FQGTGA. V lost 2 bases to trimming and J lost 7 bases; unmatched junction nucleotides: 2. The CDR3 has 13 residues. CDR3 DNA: TGTGCCAGCAGCTTACAACTAGCGAATGAGCAGTTCTTC. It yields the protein CASSLQLANEQFF.

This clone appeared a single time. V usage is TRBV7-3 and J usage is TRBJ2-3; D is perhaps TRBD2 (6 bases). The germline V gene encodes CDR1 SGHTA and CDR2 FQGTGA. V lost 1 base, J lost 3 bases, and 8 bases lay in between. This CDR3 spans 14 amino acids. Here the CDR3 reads CASSLRGVTDTQYF. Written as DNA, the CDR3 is TGTGCCAGCAGCTTAAGGGGGGTTACAGATACGCAGTATTTT.

The CDR3 protein is CASSLGGSSTDTQYF. The CDR3 DNA sequence: TGTGCCAGCAGCTTGGGGGGGTCAAGCACAGATACGCAGTATTTT. The chain is built from TRBV11-3 and TRBJ2-3; TRBD2 matches at 7 bases. CDR3 length: 15 amino acids. After removal of 3 bases from V and 0 bases from J, the junction contained 3 bases not matched to a gene. Germline V gene data show CDR1 as SGHNT and CDR2 as YENEEA.

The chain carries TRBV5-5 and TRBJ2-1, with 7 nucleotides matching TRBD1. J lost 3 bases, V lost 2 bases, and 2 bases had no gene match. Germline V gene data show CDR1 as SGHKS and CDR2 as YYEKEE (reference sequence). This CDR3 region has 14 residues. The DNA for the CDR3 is TGTGCCAGCAGCTTTAGGGGGCTCTACAATGAGCAGTTCTTC. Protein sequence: CASSFRGLYNEQFF.

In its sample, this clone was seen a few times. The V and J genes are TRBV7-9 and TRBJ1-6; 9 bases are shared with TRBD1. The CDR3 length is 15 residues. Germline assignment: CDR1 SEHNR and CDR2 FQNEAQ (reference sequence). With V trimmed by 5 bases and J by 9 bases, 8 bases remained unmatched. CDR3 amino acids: CASSNGQGLSSPLHF. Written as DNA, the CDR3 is TGTGCCAGCAGCAATGGACAGGGGCTCTCTTCACCCCTCCACTTT.

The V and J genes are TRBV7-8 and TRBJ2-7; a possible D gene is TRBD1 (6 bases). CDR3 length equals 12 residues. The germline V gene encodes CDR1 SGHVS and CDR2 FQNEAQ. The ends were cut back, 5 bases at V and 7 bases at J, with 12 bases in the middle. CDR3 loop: CASSDGQLEQYF. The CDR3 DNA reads TGTGCCAGCAGCGATGGACAGCTTGAGCAGTACTTC.

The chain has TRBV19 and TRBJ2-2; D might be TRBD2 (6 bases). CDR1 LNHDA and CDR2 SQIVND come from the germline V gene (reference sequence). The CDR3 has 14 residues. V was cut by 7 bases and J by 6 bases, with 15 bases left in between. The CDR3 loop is CASMGGRMAGELFF. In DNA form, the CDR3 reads TGTGCCAGTATGGGGGGTCGAATGGCCGGGGAGCTGTTTTTT.

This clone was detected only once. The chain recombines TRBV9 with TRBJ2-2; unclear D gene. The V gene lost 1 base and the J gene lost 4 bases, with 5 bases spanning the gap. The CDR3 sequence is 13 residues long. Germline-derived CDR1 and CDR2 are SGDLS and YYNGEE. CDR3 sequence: CASSVIGTGELFF. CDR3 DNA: TGTGCCAGCAGCGTAATCGGCACCGGGGAGCTGTTTTTT.

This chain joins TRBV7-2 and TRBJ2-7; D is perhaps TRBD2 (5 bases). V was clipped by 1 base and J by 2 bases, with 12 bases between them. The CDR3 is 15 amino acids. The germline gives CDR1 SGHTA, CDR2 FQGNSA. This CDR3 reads CASSLVLVGTYEQYF. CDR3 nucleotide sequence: TGTGCCAGCAGCTTAGTACTAGTAGGGACCTACGAGCAGTACTTC.

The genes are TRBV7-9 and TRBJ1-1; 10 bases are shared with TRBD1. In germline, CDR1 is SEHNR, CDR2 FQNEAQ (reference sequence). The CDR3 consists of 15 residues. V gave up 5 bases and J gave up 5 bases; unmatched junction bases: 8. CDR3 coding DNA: TGTGCCAGCAGCGCCAGGGACAGGGGAGGAACTGAAGCTTTCTTT. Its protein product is CASSARDRGGTEAFF. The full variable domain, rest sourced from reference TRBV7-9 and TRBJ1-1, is DTGVSQNPRHKITKRGQNVTFRCDPISEHNRLYWYRQTLGQGPEFLTYFQNEAQLEKSRLLSDRFSAERPKGSFSTLEIQRTEQGDSAMYLCASSARDRGGTEAFFGQGTRLTVV.

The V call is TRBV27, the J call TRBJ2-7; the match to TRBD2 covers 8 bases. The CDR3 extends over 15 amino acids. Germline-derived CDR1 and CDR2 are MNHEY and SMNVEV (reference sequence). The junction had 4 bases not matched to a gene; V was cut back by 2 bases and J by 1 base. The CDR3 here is CASSLGLAGSYEQYF. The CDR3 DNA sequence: TGTGCCAGCAGTTTAGGGCTAGCGGGTTCCTACGAGCAGTACTTC.

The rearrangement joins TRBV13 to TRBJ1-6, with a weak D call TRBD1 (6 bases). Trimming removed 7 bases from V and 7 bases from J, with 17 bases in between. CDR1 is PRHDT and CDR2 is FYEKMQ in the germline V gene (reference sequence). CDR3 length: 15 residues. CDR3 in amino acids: CASNPGGLRNSPLHF. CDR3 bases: TGTGCCAGCAATCCTGGGGGCCTTCGGAATTCACCCCTCCACTTT.

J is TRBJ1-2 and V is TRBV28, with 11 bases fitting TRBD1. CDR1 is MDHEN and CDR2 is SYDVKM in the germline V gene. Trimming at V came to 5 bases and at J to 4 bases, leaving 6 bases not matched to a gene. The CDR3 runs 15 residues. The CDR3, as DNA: TGTGCCAGCAGTACGCCGGGACAGGGGGTCTATGGCTACACCTTC. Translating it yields CASSTPGQGVYGYTF.

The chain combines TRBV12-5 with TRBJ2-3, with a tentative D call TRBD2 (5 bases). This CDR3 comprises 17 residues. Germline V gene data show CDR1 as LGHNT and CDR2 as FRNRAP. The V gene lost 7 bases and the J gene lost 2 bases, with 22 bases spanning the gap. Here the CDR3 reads CASAPGRDPRNTDTQYF. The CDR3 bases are TGTGCTAGTGCCCCTGGACGGGATCCGCGGAACACAGATACGCAGTATTTT.

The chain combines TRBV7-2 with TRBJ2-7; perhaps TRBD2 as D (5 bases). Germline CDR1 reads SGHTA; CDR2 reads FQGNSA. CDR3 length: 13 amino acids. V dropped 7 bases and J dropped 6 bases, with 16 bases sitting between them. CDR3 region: CASTPRGSSEQYF. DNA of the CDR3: TGTGCCAGCACCCCTCGGGGTAGCAGCGAGCAGTACTTC.

The CDR3 nucleotides are TGTGCCAGCGGGACATTCAATCAGCCCCAGCATTTT. As protein: CASGTFNQPQHF. The rearrangement uses TRBV18 and TRBJ1-5; possible D gene TRBD1, 6 bases. Trimming removed 8 bases from V and 3 bases from J, with 8 bases in between. This CDR3 is built from 12 residues. Germline CDR1 is KGHSH and CDR2 is LQKENI.

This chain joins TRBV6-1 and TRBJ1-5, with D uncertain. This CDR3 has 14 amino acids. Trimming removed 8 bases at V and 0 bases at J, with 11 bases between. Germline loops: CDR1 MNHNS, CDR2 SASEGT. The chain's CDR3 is CASFGDYSNQPQHF. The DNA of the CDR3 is TGTGCCAGCTTTGGAGATTATAGCAATCAGCCCCAGCATTTT.

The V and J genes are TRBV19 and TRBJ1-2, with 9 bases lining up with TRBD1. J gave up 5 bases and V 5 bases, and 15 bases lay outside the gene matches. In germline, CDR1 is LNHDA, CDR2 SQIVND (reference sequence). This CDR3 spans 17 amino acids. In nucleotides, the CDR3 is TGTGCCAGTAGTCCAACAGGGGGCCGAGGGATGGGGTATGGCTACACCTTC. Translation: CASSPTGGRGMGYGYTF.

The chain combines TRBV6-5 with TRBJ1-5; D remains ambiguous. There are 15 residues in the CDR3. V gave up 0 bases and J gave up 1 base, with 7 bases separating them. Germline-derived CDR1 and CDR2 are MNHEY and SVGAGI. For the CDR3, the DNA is TGTGCCAGCAGTTACTCGTGGCAGAGCAATCAGCCCCAGCATTTT. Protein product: CASSYSWQSNQPQHF.

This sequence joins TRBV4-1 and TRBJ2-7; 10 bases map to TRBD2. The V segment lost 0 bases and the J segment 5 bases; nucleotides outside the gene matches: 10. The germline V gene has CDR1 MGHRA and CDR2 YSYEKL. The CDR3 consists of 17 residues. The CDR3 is CASSQEPRGSGRNEQYF. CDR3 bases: TGCGCCAGCAGCCAAGAACCAAGGGGTAGCGGGAGGAACGAGCAGTACTTC.

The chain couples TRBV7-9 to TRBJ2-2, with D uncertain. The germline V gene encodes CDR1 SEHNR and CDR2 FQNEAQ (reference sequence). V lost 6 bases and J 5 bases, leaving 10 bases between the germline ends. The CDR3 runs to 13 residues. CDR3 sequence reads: CASRRGVTGELFF. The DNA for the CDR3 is TGTGCCAGCAGACGAGGAGTTACCGGGGAGCTGTTTTTT.